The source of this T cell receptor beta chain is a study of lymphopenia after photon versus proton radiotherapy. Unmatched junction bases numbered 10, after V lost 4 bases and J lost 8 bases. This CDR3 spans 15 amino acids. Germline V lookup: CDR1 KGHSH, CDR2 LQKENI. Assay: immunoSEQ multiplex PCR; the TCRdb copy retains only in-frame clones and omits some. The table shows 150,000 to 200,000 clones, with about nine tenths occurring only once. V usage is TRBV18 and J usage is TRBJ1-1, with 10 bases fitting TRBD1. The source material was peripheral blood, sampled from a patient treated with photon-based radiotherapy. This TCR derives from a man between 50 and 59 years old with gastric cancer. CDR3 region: CASSLLTGTGVEAFF. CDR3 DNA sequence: TGTGCCAGCTCACTTCTGACCGGGACAGGGGTCGAAGCTTTCTTT.